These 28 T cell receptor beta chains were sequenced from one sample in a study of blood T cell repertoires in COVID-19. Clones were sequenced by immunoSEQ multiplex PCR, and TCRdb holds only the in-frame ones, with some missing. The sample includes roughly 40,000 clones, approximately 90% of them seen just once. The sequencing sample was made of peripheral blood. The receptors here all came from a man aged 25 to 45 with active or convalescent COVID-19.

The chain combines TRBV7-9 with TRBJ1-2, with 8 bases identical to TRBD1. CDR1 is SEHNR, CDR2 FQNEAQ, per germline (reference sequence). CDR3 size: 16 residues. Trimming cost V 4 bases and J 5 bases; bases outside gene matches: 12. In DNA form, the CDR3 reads TGTGCCAGCAGCTCCCGGGGACCGGGGACAGGTTATGGCTACACCTTC. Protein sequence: CASSSRGPGTGYGYTF.

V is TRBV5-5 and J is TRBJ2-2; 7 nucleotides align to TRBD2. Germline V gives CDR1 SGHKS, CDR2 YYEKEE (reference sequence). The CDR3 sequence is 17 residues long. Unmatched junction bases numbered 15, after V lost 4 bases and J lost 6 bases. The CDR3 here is CASSPLIAGAAPGELFF. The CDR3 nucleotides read TGTGCCAGCAGCCCCCTAATCGCGGGAGCTGCCCCCGGGGAGCTGTTTTTT.

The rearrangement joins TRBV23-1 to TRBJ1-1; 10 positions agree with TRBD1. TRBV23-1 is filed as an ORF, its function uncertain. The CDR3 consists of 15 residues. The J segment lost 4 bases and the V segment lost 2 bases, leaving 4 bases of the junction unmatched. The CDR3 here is CASSQPGQGCTEAFF. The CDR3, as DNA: TGCGCCAGCAGTCAACCGGGACAGGGGTGCACTGAAGCTTTCTTT.

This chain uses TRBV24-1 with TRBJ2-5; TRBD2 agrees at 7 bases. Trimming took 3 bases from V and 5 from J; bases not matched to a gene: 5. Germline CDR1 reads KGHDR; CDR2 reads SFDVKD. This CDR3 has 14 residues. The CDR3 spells CATSDRRERETQYF. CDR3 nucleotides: TGTGCCACCAGTGATCGGCGGGAGCGGGAGACCCAGTACTTC.

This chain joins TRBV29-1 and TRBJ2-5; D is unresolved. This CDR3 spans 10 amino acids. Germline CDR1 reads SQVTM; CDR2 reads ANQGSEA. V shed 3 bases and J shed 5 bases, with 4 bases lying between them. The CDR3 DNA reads TGCAGCGTTGACTTTGAGACCCAGTACTTC. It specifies CSVDFETQYF. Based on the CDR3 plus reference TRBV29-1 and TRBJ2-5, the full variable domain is SAVISQKPSRDICQRGTSLTIQCQVDSQVTMMFWYRQQPGQSLTLIATANQGSEATYESGFVIDKFPISRPNLTFSTLTVSNMSPEDSSIYLCSVDFETQYFGPGTRLLVL.

CDR3: CASSLERGGGEKLFF. CDR3 in DNA: TGCGCCAGCAGCCTGGAAAGAGGGGGCGGTGAAAAACTGTTTTTT. The V gene is TRBV5-1, the J gene TRBJ1-4; 7 positions agree with TRBD1. Per germline, CDR1 SGHRS and CDR2 YFSETQ. V lost 4 bases, J lost 7 bases, and 10 bases stayed unmatched. The CDR3 has 15 amino acids.

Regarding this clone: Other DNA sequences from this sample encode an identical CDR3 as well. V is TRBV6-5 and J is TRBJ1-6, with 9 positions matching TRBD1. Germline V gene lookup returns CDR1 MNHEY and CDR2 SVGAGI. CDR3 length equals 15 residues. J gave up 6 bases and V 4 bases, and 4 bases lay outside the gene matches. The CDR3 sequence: CASSSGQGTNSPLHF. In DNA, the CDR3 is TGTGCCAGCAGTTCCGGACAGGGGACTAATTCACCCCTCCACTTT.

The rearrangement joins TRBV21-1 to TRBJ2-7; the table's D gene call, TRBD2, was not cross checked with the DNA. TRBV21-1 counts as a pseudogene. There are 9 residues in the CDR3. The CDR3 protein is CATLYEQYV. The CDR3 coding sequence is TGTGCCACCCTCTACGAGCAGTACGTC.

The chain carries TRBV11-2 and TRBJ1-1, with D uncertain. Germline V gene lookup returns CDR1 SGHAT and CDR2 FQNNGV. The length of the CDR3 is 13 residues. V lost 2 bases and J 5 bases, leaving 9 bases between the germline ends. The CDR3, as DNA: TGTGCCAGCAGCTTAATTGGGCAGACTGAAGCTTTCTTT. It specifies CASSLIGQTEAFF.

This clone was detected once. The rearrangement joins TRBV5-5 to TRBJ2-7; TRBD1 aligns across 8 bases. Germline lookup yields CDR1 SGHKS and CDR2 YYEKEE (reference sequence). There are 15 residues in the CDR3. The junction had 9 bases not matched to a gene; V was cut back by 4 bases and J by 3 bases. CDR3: CASSLLGTGLYEQYF. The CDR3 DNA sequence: TGTGCCAGCAGCCTTTTGGGGACAGGACTCTACGAGCAGTACTTC.

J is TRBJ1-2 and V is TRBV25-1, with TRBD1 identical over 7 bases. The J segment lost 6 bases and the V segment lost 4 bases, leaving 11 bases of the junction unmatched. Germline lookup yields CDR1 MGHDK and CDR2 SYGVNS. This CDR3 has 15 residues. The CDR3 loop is CASSGAGGSLHGYTF. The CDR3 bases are TGTGCCAGCAGTGGAGCAGGGGGTAGTTTACATGGCTACACCTTC.

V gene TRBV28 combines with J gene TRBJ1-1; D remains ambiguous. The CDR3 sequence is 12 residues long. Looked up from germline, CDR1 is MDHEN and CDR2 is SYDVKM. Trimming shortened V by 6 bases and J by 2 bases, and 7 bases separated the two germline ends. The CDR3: CASSSRNTEAFF. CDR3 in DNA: TGTGCCAGCAGCTCTAGAAACACTGAAGCTTTCTTT.

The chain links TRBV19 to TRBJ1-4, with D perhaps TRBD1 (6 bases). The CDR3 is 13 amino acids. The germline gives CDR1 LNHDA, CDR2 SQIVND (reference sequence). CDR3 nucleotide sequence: TGTGCAGCCCGAGGGGGATCTAATGAAAAACTGTTTTTT. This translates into CAARGGSNEKLFF.

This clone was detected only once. Written as DNA, the CDR3 is TGCGCCAGCAGCTCAGTCCCCACAGATACGCAGTATTTT. Protein product: CASSSVPTDTQYF. The chain couples TRBV5-1 to TRBJ2-3; D not certain. This CDR3 comprises 13 residues. With 3 bases removed from V and 2 bases from J, the gap between germline ends came to 7 bases. Germline V CDR1 and CDR2: SGHRS, YFSETQ.

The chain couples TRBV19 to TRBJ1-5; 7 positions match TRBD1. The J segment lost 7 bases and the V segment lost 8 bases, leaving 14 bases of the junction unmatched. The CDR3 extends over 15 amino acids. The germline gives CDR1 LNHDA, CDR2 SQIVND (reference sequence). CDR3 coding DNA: TGTGCCAGTGGGTCCTTGACAGGGTCTTGGCAGCCCCAGCATTTT. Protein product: CASGSLTGSWQPQHF.

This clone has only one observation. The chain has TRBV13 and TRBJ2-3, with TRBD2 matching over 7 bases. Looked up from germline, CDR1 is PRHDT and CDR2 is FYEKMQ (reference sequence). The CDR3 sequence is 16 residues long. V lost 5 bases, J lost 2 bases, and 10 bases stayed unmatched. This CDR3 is CASSRTGGGYTDTQYF. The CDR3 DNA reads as TGTGCCAGCAGCCGAACGGGGGGAGGCTACACAGATACGCAGTATTTT.

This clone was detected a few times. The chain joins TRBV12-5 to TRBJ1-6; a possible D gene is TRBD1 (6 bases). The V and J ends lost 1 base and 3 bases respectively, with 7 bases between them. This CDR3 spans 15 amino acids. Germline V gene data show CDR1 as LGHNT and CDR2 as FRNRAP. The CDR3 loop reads CASGLGDIYNSPLHF. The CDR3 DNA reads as TGTGCTAGTGGTTTGGGGGACATCTATAATTCACCCCTCCACTTT.

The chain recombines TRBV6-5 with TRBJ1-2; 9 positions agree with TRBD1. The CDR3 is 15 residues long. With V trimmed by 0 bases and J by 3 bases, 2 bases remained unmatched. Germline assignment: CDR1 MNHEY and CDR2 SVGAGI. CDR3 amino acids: CASSYSTGGDYGYTF. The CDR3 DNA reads TGTGCCAGCAGTTACTCGACAGGGGGGGACTATGGCTACACCTTC.

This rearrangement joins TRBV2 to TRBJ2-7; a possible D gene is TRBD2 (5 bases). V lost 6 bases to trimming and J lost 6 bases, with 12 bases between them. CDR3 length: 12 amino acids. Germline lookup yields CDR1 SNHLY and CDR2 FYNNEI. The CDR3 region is CASRGSASEQYV. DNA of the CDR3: TGTGCCAGCAGGGGTAGCGCCAGCGAGCAGTACGTC.

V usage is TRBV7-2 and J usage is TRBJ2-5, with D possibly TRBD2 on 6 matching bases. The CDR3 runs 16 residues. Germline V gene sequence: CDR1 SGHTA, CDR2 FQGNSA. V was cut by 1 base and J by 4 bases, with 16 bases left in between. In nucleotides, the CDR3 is TGTGCCAGCAGCTTAGTCGGAACGGGAGTAAGAGAGACCCAGTACTTC. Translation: CASSLVGTGVRETQYF.

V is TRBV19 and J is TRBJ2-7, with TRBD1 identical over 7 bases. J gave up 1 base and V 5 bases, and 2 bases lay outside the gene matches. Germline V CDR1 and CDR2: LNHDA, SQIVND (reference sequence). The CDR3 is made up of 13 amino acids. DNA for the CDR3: TGTGCCAGTAGTTTGGGACAGTCCTACGAGCAGTACTTC. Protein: CASSLGQSYEQYF.

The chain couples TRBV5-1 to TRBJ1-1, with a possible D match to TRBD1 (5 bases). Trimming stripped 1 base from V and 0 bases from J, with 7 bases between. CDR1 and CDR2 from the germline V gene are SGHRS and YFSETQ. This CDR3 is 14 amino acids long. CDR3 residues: CASSLLQVNTEAFF. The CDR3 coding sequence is TGCGCCAGCAGCTTGTTACAGGTGAACACTGAAGCTTTCTTT.

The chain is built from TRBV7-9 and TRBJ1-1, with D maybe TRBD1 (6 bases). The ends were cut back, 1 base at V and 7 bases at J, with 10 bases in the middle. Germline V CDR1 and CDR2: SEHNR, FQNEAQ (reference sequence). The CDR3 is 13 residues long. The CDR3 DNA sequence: TGTGCCAGCAGCTTAGAACAGGGCCTTGAAGCTTTCTTT. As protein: CASSLEQGLEAFF.

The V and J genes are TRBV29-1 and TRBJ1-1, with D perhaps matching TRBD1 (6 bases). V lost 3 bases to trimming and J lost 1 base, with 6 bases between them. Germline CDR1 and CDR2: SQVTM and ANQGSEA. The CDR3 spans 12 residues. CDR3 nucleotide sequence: TGCAGCGTTGACAGGGGGAACACTGAAGCTTTCTTT. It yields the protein CSVDRGNTEAFF.

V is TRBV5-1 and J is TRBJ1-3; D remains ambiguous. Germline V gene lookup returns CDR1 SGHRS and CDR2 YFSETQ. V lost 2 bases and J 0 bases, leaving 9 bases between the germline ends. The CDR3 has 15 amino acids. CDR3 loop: CASSLEASSGNTIYF. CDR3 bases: TGCGCCAGCAGCTTAGAGGCCAGCTCTGGAAACACCATATATTTT. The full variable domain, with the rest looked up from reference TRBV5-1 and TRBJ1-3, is KAGVTQTPRYLIKTRGQQVTLSCSPISGHRSVSWYQQTPGQGLQFLFEYFSETQRNKGNFPGRFSGRQFSNSRSEMNVSTLELGDSALYLCASSLEASSGNTIYFGEGSWLTVV.

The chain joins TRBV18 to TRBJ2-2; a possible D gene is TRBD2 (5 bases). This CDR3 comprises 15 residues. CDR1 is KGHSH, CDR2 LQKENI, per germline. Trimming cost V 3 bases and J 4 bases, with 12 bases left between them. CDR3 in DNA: TGTGCCAGCTCACCGAAGGAGGTTGGCACCGGGGAGCTGTTTTTT. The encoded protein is CASSPKEVGTGELFF.

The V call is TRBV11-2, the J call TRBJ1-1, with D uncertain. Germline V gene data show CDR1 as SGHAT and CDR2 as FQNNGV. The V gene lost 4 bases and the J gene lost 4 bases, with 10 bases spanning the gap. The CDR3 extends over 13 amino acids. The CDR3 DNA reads TGTGCCAGCAGCTCCAGGCTGGGCACTGAAGCTTTCTTT. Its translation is CASSSRLGTEAFF. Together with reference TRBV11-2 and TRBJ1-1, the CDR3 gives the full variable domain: EAGVAQSPRYKIIEKRQSVAFWCNPISGHATLYWYQQILGQGPKLLIQFQNNGVVDDSQLPKDRFSAERLKGVDSTLKIQPAKLEDSAVYLCASSSRLGTEAFFGQGTRLTVV.

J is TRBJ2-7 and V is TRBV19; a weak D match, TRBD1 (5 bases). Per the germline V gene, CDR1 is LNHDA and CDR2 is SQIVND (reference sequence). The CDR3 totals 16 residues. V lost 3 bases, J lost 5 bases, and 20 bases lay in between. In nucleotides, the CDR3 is TGTGCCAGTAGTATGGATCAGCAGGGTGGGTTCGACGAGCAGTACTTC. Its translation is CASSMDQQGGFDEQYF.